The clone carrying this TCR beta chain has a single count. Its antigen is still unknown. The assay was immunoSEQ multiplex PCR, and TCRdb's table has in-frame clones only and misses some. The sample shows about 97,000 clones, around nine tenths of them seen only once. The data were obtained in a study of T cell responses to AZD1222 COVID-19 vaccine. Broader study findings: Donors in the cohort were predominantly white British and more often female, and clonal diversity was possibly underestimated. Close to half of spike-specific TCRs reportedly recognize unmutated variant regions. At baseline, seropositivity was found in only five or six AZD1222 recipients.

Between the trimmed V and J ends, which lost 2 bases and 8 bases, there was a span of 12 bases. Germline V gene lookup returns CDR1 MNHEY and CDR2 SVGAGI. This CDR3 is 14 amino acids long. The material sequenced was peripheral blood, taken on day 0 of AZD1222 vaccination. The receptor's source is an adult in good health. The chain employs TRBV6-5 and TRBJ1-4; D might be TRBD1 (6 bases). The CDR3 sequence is CASSYTGKGEKLFF. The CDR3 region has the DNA TGTGCCAGCAGTTACACAGGGAAGGGAGAAAAACTGTTTTTT.